A single sample gave rise to the 31 T cell receptor beta chains below, sequenced in a study of response to subunit inactivated influenza vaccine. In TCRdb, the RT-PCR reads were re-called with MiXCR into one record per CDR3 protein. This table holds 500,000 to 550,000 distinct CDR3 sequences, approximately 7.7% found once. The sequences come from PBMCs from blood, collected about 24 months after vaccination. The receptors derive from a man between 45 and 75 years old who received an inactivated influenza vaccine.

The V gene is TRBV6-2 or TRBV6-3, the J gene TRBJ2-2; D uncertain. The CDR3 sequence is 13 residues long. Deletions cut 2 bases from V and 8 bases from J, with 9 bases between. CDR1 MNHEY and CDR2 SVGEGT come from the germline V gene. The CDR3 loop is CASSYGWLGELFF. CDR3 nucleotides: TGTGCCAGCAGTTACGGGTGGCTAGGGGAGCTGTTTTTT.

The V gene is TRBV12-3 or TRBV12-4, the J gene TRBJ1-2, with D possibly TRBD1 on 6 matching bases. There are 13 residues in the CDR3. Trimming stripped 3 bases from V and 4 bases from J, with 9 bases between. The DNA for the CDR3 is TGTGCCAGCAGTTTTGGGACACGCTATGGCTACACCTTC. This sequence encodes CASSFGTRYGYTF.

The CDR3 region has the DNA TGTGCCAGCTCACCACCGTCAAGACCCTACGAGCAGTACTTC. Translation: CASSPPSRPYEQYF. J is TRBJ2-7 and V is TRBV18; no clear D gene. V gave up 0 bases and J gave up 2 bases, with 8 bases separating them. Germline CDR1 reads KGHSH; CDR2 reads LQKENI. The CDR3 is 14 residues long.

This chain joins TRBV12-3 or TRBV12-4 and TRBJ2-2; the D call may be TRBD1 or TRBD2 (5 bases each). The CDR3 sequence is 13 residues long. Trimming took 6 bases from V and 6 from J, leaving 11 bases between them. CDR3 nucleotides: TGTGCCAGCAGGCCATTGGGGGCCGGGGAGCTGTTTTTT. Its protein product is CASRPLGAGELFF.

Ten or more counts support this clonotype. J is TRBJ2-3 and V is TRBV20-1, with a tentative D call TRBD1 (6 bases). Deletions cut 7 bases from V and 6 bases from J, with 20 bases between. CDR3 length: 14 residues. Germline V gene data show CDR1 as DFQATT and CDR2 as SNEGSKA (reference sequence). CDR3 residues: CSGRVRSQGDTQYF. The CDR3 DNA follows: TGCAGTGGCCGGGTTAGGAGCCAGGGGGATACGCAGTATTTT.

This clonotype was counted between two and nine times. The chain joins TRBV20-1 to TRBJ1-3; 8 nucleotides match TRBD1. The germline V gene encodes CDR1 DFQATT and CDR2 SNEGSKA (reference sequence). The CDR3 runs 11 residues. CDR3 coding DNA: TGCAGCGCCCAGGGGGCCCACACCATATATTTT. Its translation: CSAQGAHTIYF.

This chain joins TRBV19 and TRBJ1-4, with a possible D match to TRBD1 (5 bases). Germline assignment: CDR1 LNHDA and CDR2 SQIVND (reference sequence). This CDR3 is 13 amino acids long. Between the trimmed V and J ends, which lost 7 bases and 8 bases, there was a span of 14 bases. The CDR3 DNA follows: TGTGCCAGTACCTCGGACATCCTAGAAAAACTGTTTTTT. This translates into CASTSDILEKLFF.

This clonotype was observed many times. The chain joins TRBV5-1 to TRBJ1-1; 7 nucleotides line up with TRBD1. CDR3 length equals 15 residues. V lost 4 bases and J lost 0; bases outside the gene matches: 6. Germline CDR1 SGHRS, CDR2 YFSETQ. The CDR3 DNA reads as TGCGCCAGCAGCAAGGGACAGACAATGAACACTGAAGCTTTCTTT. Translation: CASSKGQTMNTEAFF.

The chain joins TRBV11-2 to TRBJ2-3; TRBD2 aligns across 8 bases. V gave up 3 bases and J gave up 4 bases; unmatched junction bases: 12. CDR3 length: 17 amino acids. CDR1 is SGHAT and CDR2 is FQNNGV in the germline V gene. CDR3 sequence reads: CASSFSVSGRAADTQYF. In DNA form, the CDR3 reads TGTGCCAGCAGCTTTTCGGTCAGCGGGAGAGCGGCAGATACGCAGTATTTT.

In its sample, this clonotype was seen many times. CDR3 sequence (DNA): TGCAGTGCTGGGCGTAGAAACACTGAAGCTTTCTTT. Its translation: CSAGRRNTEAFF. This sequence joins TRBV20-1 and TRBJ1-1; D uncertain. The germline CDR1 and CDR2 sequences are DFQATT and SNEGSKA (reference sequence). The CDR3 length is 12 residues. V dropped 5 bases and J dropped 2 bases, with 9 bases sitting between them.

V usage is TRBV10-3 and J usage is TRBJ2-7; D possibly corresponds to TRBD2 (6 bases). The ends were cut back, 10 bases at V and 2 bases at J, with 18 bases in the middle. Germline loops: CDR1 ENHRY, CDR2 SYGVKD. The CDR3 length is 14 residues. For the CDR3, the DNA is TGTGCCACCACCTCCCAGGGAGGAACCTACGAGCAGTACTTC. Amino acids: CATTSQGGTYEQYF.

DNA for the CDR3: TGTGCCAGTATCAAAGGGCAACAGGGGCCTGAAGCTTTCTTT. It yields the protein CASIKGQQGPEAFF. This chain joins TRBV19 and TRBJ1-1; TRBD1 matches 7 bases. This CDR3 has 14 amino acids. Per germline, CDR1 LNHDA and CDR2 SQIVND (reference sequence). Trimming cost V 7 bases and J 6 bases; bases outside gene matches: 11.

This clonotype occurred a few times. V gene TRBV20-1 combines with J gene TRBJ2-4; possible D gene TRBD1, 7 bases. Trimming removed 1 base from V and 1 base from J, with 8 bases in between. Germline V CDR1 and CDR2: DFQATT, SNEGSKA (reference sequence). This CDR3 contains 14 residues. CDR3 protein: CSARAGGAKNIQYF. The CDR3 DNA sequence: TGCAGTGCTAGAGCAGGGGGGGCCAAAAACATTCAGTACTTC.

This clonotype was observed a handful of times. The chain carries TRBV20-1 and TRBJ1-5, with D maybe TRBD1 (5 bases). The CDR3 extends over 13 amino acids. Germline CDR1 is DFQATT and CDR2 is SNEGSKA (reference sequence). Between the trimmed V and J ends, which lost 7 bases and 3 bases, there was a span of 13 bases. CDR3 sequence: CSVKRGVNQPQHF. CDR3 coding DNA: TGCAGTGTAAAACGAGGGGTCAATCAGCCCCAGCATTTT.

V is TRBV27 and J is TRBJ2-7; 9 bases align to TRBD1. V lost 8 bases, J lost 2 bases, and 10 bases stayed unmatched. Germline CDR1 MNHEY, CDR2 SMNVEV (reference sequence). The CDR3 loop spans 15 amino acids. The CDR3 bases are TGTGCCAGCCCCGATCGGGGGACAGGGACCTACGAGCAGTACTTC. As protein: CASPDRGTGTYEQYF.

This clonotype was picked up many times. The DNA for the CDR3 is TGTGCCAGCAGCACGCGACAGGGTGGTACTGAAGCTTTCTTT. Its protein product is CASSTRQGGTEAFF. This chain joins TRBV7-2 and TRBJ1-1; 7 nucleotides agree with TRBD1. Germline V gives CDR1 SGHTA, CDR2 FQGNSA. This CDR3 region has 14 residues. V shed 5 bases and J 5 bases; nucleotides not matched to a gene: 8.

The J gene is TRBJ2-3, the V gene TRBV12-3 or TRBV12-4; D remains ambiguous. The CDR3 is made up of 16 amino acids. The ends were cut back, 7 bases at V and 2 bases at J, with 19 bases in the middle. The CDR3 here is CASTRVRRRFTDTQYF. CDR3 in DNA: TGTGCCAGCACCAGAGTTCGGAGACGGTTCACAGATACGCAGTATTTT.

In this sample, this clonotype turned up many times. The genes are TRBV7-2 and TRBJ2-1; TRBD2 matches at 11 bases. The CDR3 has 12 amino acids. Germline V gives CDR1 SGHTA, CDR2 FQGNSA. V gave up 5 bases and J gave up 10 bases; unmatched junction bases: 1. DNA of the CDR3: TGTGCCAGCAGCCGGACTAGCGGGGAGCAGTTCTTC. Translating it yields CASSRTSGEQFF.

Notes on this clonotype: A read error may explain this, as a much larger clone is one base away. The chain couples TRBV20-1 to TRBJ2-1; 11 nucleotides line up with TRBD2. Germline CDR1 and CDR2: DFQATT and SNEGSKA (reference sequence). The CDR3 loop spans 16 amino acids. The CDR3 reads CCAKLAGVPTYNEQFF. In DNA, the CDR3 is TGCTGTGCTAAACTAGCGGGAGTGCCTACCTACAATGAGCAGTTCTTC.

This clonotype was observed many times. The chain employs TRBV11-2 and TRBJ2-1; TRBD2 matches 11 bases. Germline V gene lookup returns CDR1 SGHAT and CDR2 FQNNGV. V was pared by 1 base and J by 8 bases, with 1 base of the junction left unmatched. The CDR3 extends over 14 amino acids. The DNA for the CDR3 is TGTGCCAGCAGCTTAGGACTAGCGGGACATGAGCAGTTCTTC. Residues: CASSLGLAGHEQFF. The whole variable domain, filled in from reference TRBV11-2 and TRBJ2-1, reads EAGVAQSPRYKIIEKRQSVAFWCNPISGHATLYWYQQILGQGPKLLIQFQNNGVVDDSQLPKDRFSAERLKGVDSTLKIQPAKLEDSAVYLCASSLGLAGHEQFFGPGTRLTVL.

This clonotype was detected only a few times. This chain connects TRBV7-2 to TRBJ2-7; no clear D gene. Trimming left V 5 bases short and J 3 bases short, with 17 bases between. CDR3 length: 15 residues. In germline, CDR1 is SGHTA, CDR2 FQGNSA. The DNA for the CDR3 is TGTGCCAGCAGCATAAAAGACACTGGACGCTACGAGCAGTACTTC. Protein product: CASSIKDTGRYEQYF.

A few counts support this clonotype. The genes are TRBV4-3 and TRBJ2-6, with 9 bases matching TRBD2. The ends lost 0 bases at V and 2 bases at J; junction bases unmatched: 8. The CDR3 has 19 amino acids. Germline loops: CDR1 LGHNA, CDR2 YSLEER. DNA of the CDR3: TGCGCCAGCAGCCAAGATGGCATGGTAGCGGGAGCTGGGGCCAACGTCCTGACTTTC. Translating it yields CASSQDGMVAGAGANVLTF.

The chain carries TRBV12-3 or TRBV12-4 and TRBJ2-7; 9 nucleotides align to TRBD2. V shed 4 bases, J shed 5 bases, and the junction held 15 bases outside the gene matches. This CDR3 is 17 amino acids long. The DNA for the CDR3 is TGTGCCAGCAGTTCAGGGGTACAGGCGGGAGGGGGCCACGAGCAGTACTTC. It translates to CASSSGVQAGGGHEQYF.

The chain employs TRBV12-3 or TRBV12-4 and TRBJ1-2; TRBD1 matches at 7 bases. CDR3 size: 14 residues. Trimming cost V 0 bases and J 7 bases; bases outside gene matches: 5. The CDR3 spells CASSLARQGVGYTF. CDR3 nucleotides: TGTGCCAGCAGTTTAGCGCGACAGGGAGTTGGCTACACCTTC.

This clonotype was seen many times. In DNA, the CDR3 is TGTGCCAGCAGTTTATGGATACTAGGCCCCACAGATACGCAGTATTTT. Its protein product is CASSLWILGPTDTQYF. J is TRBJ2-3 and V is TRBV28, with D possibly being TRBD2 (5 bases). The ends were cut back, 0 bases at V and 2 bases at J, with 12 bases in the middle. The CDR3 contains 16 residues. From germline, CDR1 is MDHEN and CDR2 SYDVKM.

About this clonotype: The CDR3 end shows no conserved phenylalanine or tryptophan, and so a read error is likely. V usage is TRBV12-3 or TRBV12-4 and J usage is TRBJ1-6; possibly TRBD1 for D (6 bases). The CDR3 extends over 14 amino acids. The V gene lost 1 base and the J gene lost 12 bases, with 13 bases spanning the gap. CDR3: CASSLEAGGGPLHY. For the CDR3, the DNA is TGTGCCAGCAGTTTAGAGGCGGGAGGGGGACCCCTCCACTAT.

The genes are TRBV11-2 and TRBJ1-3, with D possibly TRBD1 on 5 matching bases. The CDR3 consists of 15 residues. Trimming took 2 bases from V and 1 from J, leaving 9 bases between them. CDR1 SGHAT and CDR2 FQNNGV come from the germline V gene. The CDR3 DNA reads as TGTGCCAGCAGCTTACAAAGGGGATCTGGAAACACCATATATTTT. It encodes CASSLQRGSGNTIYF.

This clonotype was recorded a few times. This sequence joins TRBV25-1 and TRBJ2-7; unclear D gene. This CDR3 has 13 residues. Trimming removed 3 bases from V and 3 bases from J, with 9 bases in between. Germline values: CDR1 MGHDK, CDR2 SYGVNS. Written as DNA, the CDR3 is TGTGCCAGCAGTGACATCACGGGCTACGAGCAGTACTTC. It yields the protein CASSDITGYEQYF.

This clonotype was observed once. This may be a read error, as it is one base from a much larger clone. The chain couples TRBV29-1 to TRBJ2-2; D ambiguous. The CDR3 runs 10 residues. The V gene's germline CDR1 is SQVTM and CDR2 ANQGSEA. The ends were cut back, 7 bases at V and 6 bases at J, with 6 bases in the middle. In nucleotides, the CDR3 is TGCAGCGCTTGGTCCGGGGAGCTGTTTTTT. Amino acid sequence: CSAWSGELFF.

This rearrangement joins TRBV20-1 to TRBJ2-1; TRBD2 is a possible D gene (7 bases). CDR1 and CDR2 from the germline V gene are DFQATT and SNEGSKA (reference sequence). This CDR3 is 12 amino acids long. The germline V and J ends were trimmed by 3 bases and 7 bases, with 10 bases remaining between them. The CDR3 sequence: CSASGGQNEQFF. In DNA, the CDR3 is TGCAGTGCTAGCGGGGGGCAAAATGAGCAGTTCTTC.

The rearrangement links TRBV7-2 to TRBJ1-2; 9 nucleotides agree with TRBD1. Germline V gives CDR1 SGHTA, CDR2 FQGNSA. CDR3 size: 15 residues. Germline trimming cut 4 bases from V and 2 bases from J; bases unmatched to any gene: 5. Here the CDR3 reads CASSYRDRENYGYTF. The CDR3 coding sequence is TGTGCCAGCAGCTACCGGGACAGGGAAAACTATGGCTACACCTTC.